This T cell receptor (beta chain) was obtained from a study of STAT5B mutations in CD4+ large granular lymphocyte leukemia (dated by TCRdb to the early 2020s). Turning to the overall study: Among healthy controls, the CDR3 'QG' motif was associated with a particular HLA allele. Flow cytometry performed on FACSCanto II or FACSVerse showed that the purified fractions had more than 95% purity among lymphocytes. The study compared the TCRbeta repertoires of patients with CD4+ T-cell large granular lymphocyte leukemia against the TCRbeta repertoires of healthy blood donors.

Healthy controls were some 34 blood donors whose buffy coats came from the Finnish Red Cross blood service. All TCR-sequenced material derived from peripheral blood: patient blood samples and healthy donor buffy coats. Peripheral blood mononuclear cells were isolated by Ficoll-Hypaque gradient centrifugation. Magnetic purification was used to isolate CD4+ cells from the buffy coats of the healthy controls. Genomic DNA was extracted using the Gentra Puregene Cell and Tissue kit, and a Qubit 2.0 fluorometer was used to quantify it. TCRbeta rearrangements were sequenced from genomic DNA using the immunoSEQ assay at survey resolution. Per the source publication's procedure: In the TCR sequencing data, the smallest productive clonotype frequency that could be detected was 2.59 x 10-5. Only productive TCRbeta rearrangements, defined as complete and in-frame sequences, were included in the analyses. The clonality of each sample was calculated as Simpson clonality in the immunoSEQ Analyzer version 3.0. Based on frequency, clones were grouped as very rare, small, medium, large (1-20%) or hyperexpanded (>20%). OLGA 1.2.3 estimated generation probabilities, VDJtools produced V-gene circos plots, VDJdb was queried for specificities, and GLIPH identified CDR3 motifs. Sourced from immuneACCESS, this table was stored by TCRdb with only in-frame sequences that have V and J called. A share of the clones is absent; for the studies checked, an unresolved V gene accounts for under half, and the remainder has no known explanation. V, J and clone size derive from that table, while D and trimming were established from the DNA sequence. This sample holds about 33,000 clones; approximately 81% were observed only once. The ten most abundant clones make up around 0.27% of the sample.

V is clipped by 0 bases and J by 4 bases, and the sequence between their germline boundaries is 10 bases long. The germline V gene yields LGHNA for CDR1 and YSLEER for CDR2. From its cysteine to its phenylalanine, the CDR3 spans 15 amino acids. The retained sequence is limited to the CDR3, 45 bases, with the frame set at the first base. Results the study describes overall, beyond this receptor: Greater clonality appeared to be present in CD4-sorted patient repertoires than in healthy CD4+ repertoires, and the difference was retained after the putative leukemic clones were removed. Main leukemic clonotypes were private to each patient, although 20% to 25% of the main leukemic clonotypes were found at low frequency in the non-leukemic repertoires of other patients. TRBV06-family usage was enriched among the top patient clones (8/27) compared with healthy controls (2/35). The data were not HLA-matched, and the higher clonality in CD4+ T-LGLL than in CD8+ T-LGLL could be due to the relatively small sample size.

Concerning this clone: This clone's antigen is unknown. The sample holds no much larger clone one base away, and base qualities are not on file.

This sequence originates from a human donor in good health. The V and J genes are TRBV4-3 and TRBJ1-3, with no reliable assignment of the D segment. Sample: CD4+ T cells from blood buffy coats. The CDR3 reads as follows: CASSQDVTVGNTIYF. The DNA sequence follows: TGCGCCAGCAGCCAAGATGTTACAGTGGGAAACACCATATATTTT.